A single sample is the source of the 21 T cell receptor beta chains below, sequenced in a study of blood T cell repertoires in COVID-19. Generated by immunoSEQ multiplex PCR, the TCRdb table keeps only in-frame clones and is missing some. The sample carries nearly 350,000 clones, under 95% recorded once. Material: peripheral blood. These receptors originate from a woman aged 18-35 years who had recovered from COVID-19.

The table lists this clone with a few counts. The CDR3 sequence: CASSLRQSSYNEQFF. CDR3 bases: TGTGCCAGCAGCCTCCGACAAAGCTCCTACAATGAGCAGTTCTTC. The V gene is TRBV6-2 or TRBV6-3, the J gene TRBJ2-1; no definite D call. V lost 6 bases, J lost 0 bases, and 12 bases lay in between. This CDR3 contains 15 residues. Per germline, CDR1 MNHEY and CDR2 SVGEGT.

The V call is TRBV24-1, the J call TRBJ2-2; TRBD2 might be the D (5 bases). V gave up 7 bases and J gave up 4 bases, with 12 bases separating them. Germline CDR1 and CDR2: KGHDR and SFDVKD. There are 14 residues in the CDR3. The CDR3 region has the DNA TGTGCCACCAGAAGAACGGGGATCACCGGGGAGCTGTTTTTT. This sequence encodes CATRRTGITGELFF.

The V gene is TRBV10-3, the J gene TRBJ1-1, with 7 bases identical to TRBD1. The CDR3 is 16 amino acids. The germline V gene encodes CDR1 ENHRY and CDR2 SYGVKD. The J segment lost 2 bases and the V segment lost 2 bases, leaving 8 bases of the junction unmatched. DNA for the CDR3: TGTGCCATCAGTGAGCCGGGACAGCTGATAAACACTGAAGCTTTCTTT. This gives the protein CAISEPGQLINTEAFF.

The rearrangement uses TRBV13 and TRBJ1-1, with a weak D call TRBD1 (6 bases). The CDR3 extends over 16 amino acids. The V gene's germline CDR1 is PRHDT and CDR2 FYEKMQ (reference sequence). The V end was cut by 7 bases, the J end by 1 base, with 19 bases between. The CDR3 sequence: CASTRGGGYENTEAFF. The DNA of the CDR3 is TGTGCCAGCACCCGAGGGGGGGGTTACGAGAACACTGAAGCTTTCTTT.

The chain joins TRBV24-1 to TRBJ2-1; 11 bases fit TRBD2. The trim removed 6 bases at V and 4 bases at J, leaving 4 bases unmatched. The V gene's germline CDR1 is KGHDR and CDR2 SFDVKD. This CDR3 is 15 amino acids long. CDR3 in amino acids: CATSLSGRGYNEQFF. The CDR3 nucleotides read TGTGCCACCAGTCTTAGCGGGAGGGGTTACAATGAGCAGTTCTTC.

This clone has a single count. The chain couples TRBV7-9 to TRBJ1-3; no clear D. The CDR3 totals 15 residues. Per the germline V gene, CDR1 is SEHNR and CDR2 is FQNEAQ (reference sequence). V was pared by 6 bases and J by 0 bases, with 12 bases between. DNA for the CDR3: TGTGCCAGCAGACTCAGACGGGACTCTGGAAACACCATATATTTT. It is translated as CASRLRRDSGNTIYF. Combining the CDR3 with reference TRBV7-9 and TRBJ1-3 gives the whole variable domain DTGVSQNPRHKITKRGQNVTFRCDPISEHNRLYWYRQTLGQGPEFLTYFQNEAQLEKSRLLSDRFSAERPKGSFSTLEIQRTEQGDSAMYLCASRLRRDSGNTIYFGEGSWLTVV.

This CDR3 reads CASSKSGVRETQYF. CDR3 sequence (DNA): TGTGCCAGTAGTAAATCGGGAGTACGAGAGACCCAGTACTTC. The rearrangement joins TRBV19 to TRBJ2-5; possibly TRBD2 for D (6 bases). V lost 4 bases and J lost 4, with 13 bases in between. Germline V gives CDR1 LNHDA, CDR2 SQIVND (reference sequence). This CDR3 region has 14 residues.

The V call is TRBV3-1 (or the pseudogene TRBV3-2), the J call TRBJ2-1, with D tentatively TRBD2 (9 bases). The CDR3 spans 20 residues. From germline, CDR1 is LGHDT and CDR2 YNNKEL (reference sequence). The V end was cut by 3 bases, the J end by 2 bases, with 26 bases between. The chain's CDR3 is CASSHTRQGSTSGPYNEQFF. The CDR3 DNA is TGTGCCAGCAGCCATACTCGACAGGGGAGCACTAGCGGGCCCTACAATGAGCAGTTCTTC.

This chain connects TRBV7-8 to TRBJ2-3, with D possibly matching TRBD1 (6 bases). Looked up from germline, CDR1 is SGHVS and CDR2 is FQNEAQ. Trimming removed 6 bases from V and 5 bases from J, with 6 bases in between. This CDR3 has 11 residues. The CDR3 DNA follows: TGTGCCAGCAGAGGGGGAGATACGCAGTATTTT. Translation gives CASRGGDTQYF.

This sequence joins TRBV7-2 and TRBJ2-1; weak D call: TRBD2 (5 bases). Germline lookup yields CDR1 SGHTA and CDR2 FQGNSA. V was pared by 3 bases and J by 12 bases, with 12 bases between. The CDR3 loop spans 12 amino acids. The DNA for the CDR3 is TGTGCCAGCAGCTTCGGGGTAGAAGGGCAGTTCTTC. Protein product: CASSFGVEGQFF.

This chain connects TRBV25-1 to TRBJ2-4; TRBD2 aligns across 7 bases. With 1 base clipped from V and 8 bases from J, the junction kept 2 bases outside the gene matches. The CDR3 contains 13 residues. Per the germline V gene, CDR1 is MGHDK and CDR2 is SYGVNS. CDR3 DNA sequence: TGTGCCAGCAGTGAATGGGGGGGAGACATTCAGTACTTC. Its protein is CASSEWGGDIQYF.

The chain joins TRBV29-1 to TRBJ2-1, with a tentative D call TRBD2 (6 bases). The CDR3 length is 15 residues. The V and J ends lost 2 bases and 7 bases respectively, with 18 bases between them. Germline CDR1 is SQVTM and CDR2 is ANQGSEA. CDR3 bases: TGCAGCGTTGAACCTTGGGTAGCGGCGAGGAATGAGCAGTTCTTC. Translation gives CSVEPWVAARNEQFF.

The gene calls are TRBV5-1 and TRBJ2-1; possibly TRBD2 for D (6 bases). This CDR3 is 15 amino acids long. The germline CDR1 and CDR2 sequences are SGHRS and YFSETQ. The V end was cut by 4 bases, the J end by 2 bases, with 13 bases between. The CDR3 sequence: CASSRTGAPYNEQFF. In nucleotides, the CDR3 is TGCGCCAGCAGCAGAACGGGAGCACCCTACAATGAGCAGTTCTTC. Full variable domain (outside the CDR3, taken from reference TRBV5-1 and TRBJ2-1): KAGVTQTPRYLIKTRGQQVTLSCSPISGHRSVSWYQQTPGQGLQFLFEYFSETQRNKGNFPGRFSGRQFSNSRSEMNVSTLELGDSALYLCASSRTGAPYNEQFFGPGTRLTVL.

This sequence joins TRBV27 and TRBJ1-4, with 9 bases that match TRBD1. Looked up from germline, CDR1 is MNHEY and CDR2 is SMNVEV (reference sequence). This CDR3 has 15 residues. The V gene end was trimmed by 5 bases and the J gene end by 5 bases; junction bases not matched to a gene: 6. The CDR3, as DNA: TGTGCCAGCAGTCGCAGGGACAGGGCAAATGAAAAACTGTTTTTT. Translated, it gives CASSRRDRANEKLFF.

The V call is TRBV30, the J call TRBJ1-2; no clear D gene. CDR3 length: 15 residues. V was cut by 2 bases and J by 3 bases, with 16 bases left in between. CDR1 and CDR2 (germline): GTSNPN, SVGIG (reference sequence). The CDR3 DNA sequence: TGTGCCTGGAGTCTCCCGACGAGGCGGGACTATGGCTACACCTTC. Encoded protein: CAWSLPTRRDYGYTF.

J is TRBJ1-4 and V is TRBV2, with D tentatively TRBD1 (5 bases). The CDR3 has 14 amino acids. Deletions cut 4 bases from V and 8 bases from J, with 14 bases between. CDR1 is SNHLY, CDR2 FYNNEI, per germline. The CDR3 region has the DNA TGTGCCAGCAGTGTCCAGGGAGGAGACGAAAAACTGTTTTTT. This codes for CASSVQGGDEKLFF.

CDR3 bases: TGTGCCAGCAGCCCGCCCCTCGACAGGGTCTATGGCTACACCTTC. The encoded protein is CASSPPLDRVYGYTF. V is TRBV6-2 or TRBV6-3 and J is TRBJ1-2, with 7 positions matching TRBD1. The CDR3 sequence is 15 residues long. V was pared by 6 bases and J by 4 bases, with 11 bases of the junction left unmatched. Germline CDR1 reads MNHEY; CDR2 reads SVGEGT.

The J gene is TRBJ2-3, the V gene TRBV19; 7 nucleotides align to TRBD1. This CDR3 comprises 15 residues. Germline V gives CDR1 LNHDA, CDR2 SQIVND (reference sequence). J was trimmed by 0 bases and V by 4 bases; bases with no gene match: 4. The CDR3 bases are TGTGCCAGTAGTAAACAGGGGTACAGCACAGATACGCAGTATTTT. It translates to CASSKQGYSTDTQYF.

In the case of this clone: No DNA is shown, since the ends of the CDR3 on it are uncertain; the CDR3 is the one TCRdb lists. The genes are TRBV19 and TRBJ2-6; TRBD1 is taken as the D call from the table, unchecked against the DNA. CDR1 and CDR2 (germline): LNHDA, SQIVND (reference sequence). A total of 15 residues make up the CDR3, ends included. The CDR3 is CASSILAPGANVLTF.

This chain uses TRBV24-1 with TRBJ2-1; 10 bases are a match to TRBD2. With V trimmed by 6 bases and J by 4 bases, 5 bases remained unmatched. The CDR3 length is 15 residues. Germline CDR1 reads KGHDR; CDR2 reads SFDVKD. Here the CDR3 DNA reads TGTGCCACCAGTCCATGGACTAGCGGATACAATGAGCAGTTCTTC. Translated: CATSPWTSGYNEQFF.

This chain joins TRBV6-2 or TRBV6-3 and TRBJ1-2, with no clear D. This CDR3 is built from 12 residues. The germline CDR1 and CDR2 sequences are MNHEY and SVGEGT. V shed 2 bases and J shed 2 bases, with 3 bases lying between them. CDR3 sequence: CASSYVNYGYTF. The CDR3 DNA is TGTGCCAGCAGTTACGTAAACTATGGCTACACCTTC.